This TCR beta chain was identified in a study of blood T cell repertoires in COVID-19 (dated by TCRdb to the early 2020s). Regarding the complete study: Samples from collaborators originated in the United States, Italy and Spain and spanned both the acute and convalescent phases of COVID-19. The prospective study material was composed of cDNA or gDNA derived from T cells, B-cell-depleted T cells, or PBMCs. Subjects who had been exposed to COVID-19, were actively infected with it, or had recovered from it provided the deeply sampled blood TCRbeta repertoires that made up the dataset. The repertoires were released in a freely available public database meant as a resource for research on the immune response to SARS-CoV-2. Samples came from the ongoing ImmuneRACE study (first 160 participants) plus 1,254 subjects from 6 global collaborators. Nearly every sample came with metadata listing a de-identified subject ID, COVID-19 status, age in years and sex. HLA class I and class II types, where available, came from metadata supplied by the sample provider rather than from assay-based typing. The full study reports these points: The quantity of clinical and demographic metadata differed by source and by participant and was supplied without curation.

This clone is a singleton in its sample. What this receptor recognizes is not known. No base-level quality is on record; no much larger clone is a single base apart. TCRbeta CDR3 regions were amplified from genomic DNA using the immunoSEQ Assay, a bias-controlled multiplex PCR. Regarding the original processing steps: Nucleated cell counts per sample were estimated from amplification of reference gene primers within the assay. To quantify the absolute abundance of each unique TCRbeta CDR3 rearrangement, sequence reads were collapsed and filtered. For each sample, productive Simpson clonality was calculated as the square root of Simpson's diversity index across productive rearrangements. The clones in this table, taken by TCRdb from immuneACCESS, are in-frame only. Not every clone is retained; where verified, under half of the shortfall comes from an unresolved V gene, and the cause of the rest is unknown. That table gives V, J and clone size, and the DNA gave D and trimming. In all, the sample holds over 250,000 clones, and 90% to 95% of those were seen once. The top ten clonotypes cover 2.2% of the sample.

From the cysteine up to the phenylalanine, the CDR3 has a length of 17 residues. Of the read, only the CDR3 DNA is kept; its 51 bases are in frame from base 1. From the germline V gene, CDR1 is SNHLY and CDR2 is FYNNEI. At the junction V is shortened by 5 bases and J by 3 bases; bases outside the gene matches: 8. One collaborating source in Seattle enrolled patients during active infection and followed them longitudinally through the course of disease. Whole blood was collected in K2EDTA tubes by collaborating institutions according to the institutions' own protocols. For TCRbeta analysis, collaborators shipped samples as frozen whole blood, isolated PBMCs, or DNA extracted from either of those sample types.

The chain couples TRBV2 to TRBJ1-5, and TRBD1 aligns with 12 junction nucleotides. The sequenced sample consisted of peripheral blood. This TCR was recovered from a woman in her 30s with COVID-19, enrolled during active disease. CDR3 sequence: CASSISGTGGINQPQHF. The DNA sequence follows: TGTGCCAGCAGTATATCCGGGACAGGGGGCATCAATCAGCCCCAGCATTTT.